The 25 T cell receptor beta chains given below trace back to one sample, sequenced in a study of cytomegalovirus exposure and HLA in healthy donors. Use of 60 Vbeta and 13 Jbeta primers characterized the PCR. The protocol was immunoSEQ multiplex PCR, while the TCRdb copy is restricted to in-frame clones and leaves out a portion. The sample has roughly 100,000 clones, approximately 80% seen once. Sequenced material: PBMCs. These receptors all stem from a female donor in good health and CMV-seropositive.

This chain connects TRBV28 to TRBJ2-1; TRBD1 matches 8 bases. Germline V CDR1 and CDR2: MDHEN, SYDVKM. This CDR3 spans 15 amino acids. With 8 bases clipped from V and 0 bases from J, the junction kept 6 bases outside the gene matches. DNA for the CDR3: TGTGCCAGCTCGGGACAGGCCAGCTCCTACAATGAGCAGTTCTTC. This translates into CASSGQASSYNEQFF.

The chain employs TRBV5-4 and TRBJ2-7; D is ambiguous. The germline gives CDR1 SGHNT, CDR2 YYREEE (reference sequence). The CDR3 extends over 14 amino acids. V lost 0 bases, J lost 4 bases, and 11 bases lay in between. The CDR3 bases are TGTGCCAGCAGCTTGGCTTCTCACGGGTACGAGCAGTACTTC. Encoded protein: CASSLASHGYEQYF.

The V call is TRBV7-2, the J call TRBJ1-5, with no clear D. Trimming stripped 2 bases from V and 5 bases from J, with 13 bases between. CDR1 is SGHTA and CDR2 is FQGNSA in the germline V gene. CDR3 length: 15 amino acids. The CDR3 nucleotides read TGTGCCAGCAGCTTATTCCCAGGTCAGGATCAGCCCCAGCATTTT. Residues: CASSLFPGQDQPQHF.

This clone was detected only once. This sequence joins TRBV6-1 and TRBJ1-6; D possibly corresponds to TRBD1 (6 bases). The CDR3 sequence is 17 residues long. Germline CDR1 is MNHNS and CDR2 is SASEGT. Deletions cut 2 bases from V and 3 bases from J, with 14 bases between. The CDR3: CASSEYPPDSYNSPLHF. As DNA, the CDR3 is TGTGCCAGCAGTGAATATCCACCGGACAGCTATAATTCACCCCTCCACTTT.

This rearrangement joins TRBV27 to TRBJ2-2, with TRBD2 matching 7 bases. Germline CDR1 and CDR2: MNHEY and SMNVEV (reference sequence). After removal of 6 bases from V and 5 bases from J, the junction contained 6 bases not matched to a gene. There are 14 residues in the CDR3. DNA of the CDR3: TGTGCCAGCAGCGGGGGGAGTGGTACCGGGGAGCTGTTTTTT. Translated, it gives CASSGGSGTGELFF.

This chain links TRBV4-2 with TRBJ2-1; D may be TRBD2 (6 bases). V dropped 1 base and J dropped 7 bases, with 14 bases sitting between them. The germline V gene has CDR1 LGHNA and CDR2 YNFKEQ. The CDR3 is 15 amino acids. The CDR3 region is CASSQAGGRANEQFF. The CDR3 DNA is TGTGCCAGCAGCCAAGCAGGAGGGCGGGCGAATGAGCAGTTCTTC.

The chain recombines TRBV30 with TRBJ1-2; tentatively, D is TRBD1 (6 bases). The CDR3 sequence is 14 residues long. Germline V gene lookup returns CDR1 GTSNPN and CDR2 SVGIG (reference sequence). Trimming shortened V by 0 bases and J by 8 bases, and 16 bases separated the two germline ends. This chain's CDR3 is CAWSVQRGGQGYTF. CDR3 DNA sequence: TGTGCCTGGAGTGTACAAAGGGGGGGGCAGGGCTACACCTTC.

The V and J genes are TRBV2 and TRBJ1-2; TRBD1 is a possible D gene (5 bases). Between the trimmed V and J ends, which lost 6 bases and 6 bases, there was a span of 11 bases. Germline CDR1 reads SNHLY; CDR2 reads FYNNEI. The CDR3 loop spans 12 amino acids. CDR3 sequence (DNA): TGTGCCAGCAGGGAGACAGCTGATGGCTACACCTTC. This encodes CASRETADGYTF.

This rearrangement joins TRBV7-2 to TRBJ1-1; maybe TRBD1 (5 bases). CDR1 and CDR2 from the germline V gene are SGHTA and FQGNSA. The CDR3 runs to 15 residues. V was clipped by 1 base and J by 0 bases, with 9 bases between them. CDR3 DNA sequence: TGTGCCAGCAGCTTAGGTCAGGGCGTGAACACTGAAGCTTTCTTT. Translated: CASSLGQGVNTEAFF.

This sequence joins TRBV27 and TRBJ1-1; D gene unclear. The CDR3 loop spans 15 amino acids. Germline-derived CDR1 and CDR2 are MNHEY and SMNVEV (reference sequence). The V gene lost 0 bases and the J gene lost 4 bases, with 12 bases spanning the gap. This CDR3 is CASSLSYTRGTEAFF. CDR3 in DNA: TGTGCCAGCAGTTTATCCTACACCCGGGGCACTGAAGCTTTCTTT.

This clone was recorded once. The V call is TRBV6-5, the J call TRBJ1-4; D unresolved. The CDR3 length is 14 residues. V was clipped by 5 bases and J by 8 bases, with 15 bases between them. Germline CDR1 and CDR2: MNHEY and SVGAGI. This chain's CDR3 is CASSPGSRREKLFF. The CDR3 nucleotides are TGTGCCAGCAGTCCGGGGAGTCGGAGGGAAAAACTGTTTTTT.

The rearrangement uses TRBV5-1 and TRBJ1-1; D may be TRBD1 (6 bases). This CDR3 spans 16 amino acids. CDR1 and CDR2 from the germline V gene are SGHRS and YFSETQ. The V end lost 2 bases, the J end lost 3 bases, and 17 bases lay between the germline ends. The CDR3 region is CASSFSGRTADTEAFF. The CDR3 bases are TGCGCCAGCAGCTTTTCAGGAAGGACAGCAGACACTGAAGCTTTCTTT. Full variable domain (outside the CDR3, taken from reference TRBV5-1 and TRBJ1-1): KAGVTQTPRYLIKTRGQQVTLSCSPISGHRSVSWYQQTPGQGLQFLFEYFSETQRNKGNFPGRFSGRQFSNSRSEMNVSTLELGDSALYLCASSFSGRTADTEAFFGQGTRLTVV.

The chain is built from TRBV6-5 and TRBJ2-7, with D maybe TRBD1 (6 bases). The CDR3 consists of 15 residues. The V gene's germline CDR1 is MNHEY and CDR2 SVGAGI. The germline V and J ends were trimmed by 0 bases and 5 bases, with 14 bases remaining between them. CDR3 nucleotides: TGTGCCAGCAGTTACTCGGCGCTGGGGGCCAACGAGCAGTACTTC. Its protein product is CASSYSALGANEQYF.

This chain connects TRBV4-1 to TRBJ1-3, with 9 bases lining up with TRBD1. CDR1 is MGHRA, CDR2 YSYEKL, per germline. V lost 5 bases, J lost 1 base, and 21 bases stayed unmatched. CDR3 length: 21 amino acids. The CDR3 loop reads CASSSQILGQGFLGSGNTIYF. CDR3 DNA sequence: TGCGCCAGCAGCTCGCAAATTTTGGGACAGGGATTCTTGGGTTCTGGAAACACCATATATTTT.

This chain connects TRBV6-5 to TRBJ2-1; 11 positions match TRBD2. Germline V CDR1 and CDR2: MNHEY, SVGAGI. This CDR3 is built from 15 residues. V lost 4 bases to trimming and J lost 4 bases; unmatched junction nucleotides: 3. Written as DNA, the CDR3 is TGTGCCAGCAGTTCTAGCGGGGGGACTTACAATGAGCAGTTCTTC. Translated, it gives CASSSSGGTYNEQFF.

J is TRBJ2-3 and V is TRBV27; TRBD2 matches at 14 bases. V gave up 4 bases and J gave up 6 bases; unmatched junction bases: 6. Germline loops: CDR1 MNHEY, CDR2 SMNVEV (reference sequence). The CDR3 covers 16 residues. CDR3 DNA sequence: TGTGCCAGCAGTTGGGGACTAGCGGGAGTTGGGGATACGCAGTATTTT. It is translated as CASSWGLAGVGDTQYF.

In DNA, the CDR3 is TGTGCCTGGGGGAAGGGGGTCTATGGCTACACCTTC. Amino acid sequence: CAWGKGVYGYTF. The chain links TRBV30 to TRBJ1-2; possibly TRBD1 for D (6 bases). The V end lost 5 bases, the J end lost 4 bases, and 11 bases lay between the germline ends. The germline gives CDR1 GTSNPN, CDR2 SVGIG (reference sequence). This CDR3 contains 12 residues.

V is TRBV28 and J is TRBJ2-1; 10 positions match TRBD2. The germline V gene has CDR1 MDHEN and CDR2 SYDVKM. The CDR3 has 16 residues. The V gene end was trimmed by 6 bases and the J gene end by 4 bases; junction bases not matched to a gene: 9. CDR3 nucleotides: TGTGCCAGCAGGAGGGGGTCTAGCGGGAGTTACAATGAGCAGTTCTTC. Its protein product is CASRRGSSGSYNEQFF.

In its sample, this clone was seen once. The rearrangement uses TRBV28 and TRBJ2-3; 7 positions match TRBD2. The V gene end was trimmed by 7 bases and the J gene end by 4 bases; junction bases not matched to a gene: 8. The length of the CDR3 is 14 residues. Germline V lookup: CDR1 MDHEN, CDR2 SYDVKM. The CDR3 reads CASTRVGRADTQYF. DNA of the CDR3: TGTGCCAGCACCCGAGTGGGGAGGGCAGATACGCAGTATTTT.

This clone came up once. The CDR3 protein is CASSEQDTQYF. The CDR3 DNA sequence: TGTGCCAGCAGTGAGCAGGATACGCAGTATTTT. This sequence joins TRBV2 and TRBJ2-3; D is ambiguous. The CDR3 sequence is 11 residues long. From germline, CDR1 is SNHLY and CDR2 FYNNEI. With 3 bases removed from V and 6 bases from J, the gap between germline ends came to 4 bases.

The chain uses TRBV5-1 and TRBJ2-5; 7 bases agree with TRBD2. The CDR3 extends over 14 amino acids. Germline trimming cut 2 bases from V and 1 base from J; bases unmatched to any gene: 2. Germline V gene data show CDR1 as SGHRS and CDR2 as YFSETQ. In nucleotides, the CDR3 is TGCGCCAGCAGCTTTGGGGGGGGCCAAGAGACCCAGTACTTC. Residues: CASSFGGGQETQYF.

The gene calls are TRBV2 and TRBJ2-5, with 12 bases lining up with TRBD2. CDR1 is SNHLY and CDR2 is FYNNEI in the germline V gene. With 6 bases clipped from V and 5 bases from J, the junction kept 1 base outside the gene matches. This CDR3 is built from 13 residues. CDR3 sequence (DNA): TGTGCCAGCAGACTAGCGGGAGGTGAGACCCAGTACTTC. As protein: CASRLAGGETQYF.

The chain carries TRBV7-9 and TRBJ2-7; unclear D gene. This CDR3 region has 9 residues. Germline V CDR1 and CDR2: SEHNR, FQNEAQ (reference sequence). Trimming took 11 bases from V and 6 from J, leaving 8 bases between them. As DNA, the CDR3 is TGTGCCGCTCGCGGCGAGCAGTACTTC. Its protein is CAARGEQYF.

The chain joins TRBV30 to TRBJ1-1; 8 nucleotides match TRBD1. The germline gives CDR1 GTSNPN, CDR2 SVGIG (reference sequence). V lost 1 base and J lost 1; bases outside the gene matches: 8. The CDR3 is 16 residues long. The CDR3: CAWSGTGRSGNTEAFF. In nucleotides, the CDR3 is TGTGCCTGGAGTGGGACAGGGAGGTCCGGGAACACTGAAGCTTTCTTT.

The count of this clone is one. The V gene is TRBV5-1, the J gene TRBJ2-2; 8 bases match TRBD2. Trimming cost V 7 bases and J 6 bases; bases outside gene matches: 11. Looked up from germline, CDR1 is SGHRS and CDR2 is YFSETQ. The CDR3 sequence is 15 residues long. CDR3 bases: TGCGCCAGCGAGTGGAGCGGGGGACATTCCGGGGAGCTGTTTTTT. The encoded protein is CASEWSGGHSGELFF.